A single sample gave rise to the 5 T cell receptor beta chains below, sequenced in a study of shared clonotypes between healthy human individuals. Some clones are missing from TCRdb's copy, which holds only in-frame ones; the method was immunoSEQ multiplex PCR. The sample includes over 2 million clones, roughly 94% of them seen just once. Material: naive CD4+ T cells sorted from blood. Subset of the sample: CD45RA+ positively selected. The receptors stem from a man between 18 and 29 years old in good health.

A note on this clone: Other nucleotide sequences from this sample produce the same CDR3. J is TRBJ1-2 and V is TRBV27; the D gene is possibly TRBD1 (5 bases). There are 13 residues in the CDR3. Trimming removed 3 bases from V and 5 bases from J, with 10 bases in between. Germline CDR1 reads MNHEY; CDR2 reads SMNVEV (reference sequence). CDR3 nucleotide sequence: TGTGCCAGCAGTTTTAGGGGCGGTTATGGCTACACCTTC. Residues: CASSFRGGYGYTF.

In the case of this clone: An end of the junction differs from the germline gene, which may be a read error. This sequence joins TRBV10-3 and TRBJ1-4; possible D gene TRBD1, 6 bases. The CDR3 is made up of 15 amino acids. Germline assignment: CDR1 ENHRY and CDR2 SYGVKD. DNA for the CDR3: TGTGCCACCAGTGGGGGGCCGGCAACTAATGAAAAACTGTTTTTT. It translates to CATSGGPATNEKLFF.

Remarks on this clone: Other DNA sequences in this specimen translate into the identical CDR3. This chain joins TRBV2 and TRBJ2-5, with D tentatively TRBD2 (7 bases). The CDR3 totals 13 residues. V was cut by 2 bases and J by 7 bases, with 11 bases left in between. The germline V gene encodes CDR1 SNHLY and CDR2 FYNNEI. In nucleotides, the CDR3 is TGTGCCAGCAGTGAAAGGGAGGGGGGGACCCAGTACTTC. Translation: CASSEREGGTQYF.

Here the CDR3 reads CASGLSWTVTGMNTEAFF. The CDR3 nucleotides read TGTGCTAGTGGTTTGAGTTGGACGGTTACAGGGATGAACACTGAAGCTTTCTTT. V and J are TRBV12-5 and TRBJ1-1; D might be TRBD1 (6 bases). This CDR3 spans 18 amino acids. Germline V gene data show CDR1 as LGHNT and CDR2 as FRNRAP. V was cut by 2 bases and J by 0 bases, with 19 bases left in between.

The V and J genes are TRBV5-1 and TRBJ2-5; D perhaps matches TRBD2 (6 bases). This CDR3 contains 15 residues. The V gene's germline CDR1 is SGHRS and CDR2 YFSETQ. Trimming cost V 3 bases and J 1 base, with 13 bases left between them. CDR3 sequence reads: CASSSRDGPQETQYF. CDR3 nucleotide sequence: TGCGCCAGCAGCTCGCGGGACGGCCCCCAAGAGACCCAGTACTTC.